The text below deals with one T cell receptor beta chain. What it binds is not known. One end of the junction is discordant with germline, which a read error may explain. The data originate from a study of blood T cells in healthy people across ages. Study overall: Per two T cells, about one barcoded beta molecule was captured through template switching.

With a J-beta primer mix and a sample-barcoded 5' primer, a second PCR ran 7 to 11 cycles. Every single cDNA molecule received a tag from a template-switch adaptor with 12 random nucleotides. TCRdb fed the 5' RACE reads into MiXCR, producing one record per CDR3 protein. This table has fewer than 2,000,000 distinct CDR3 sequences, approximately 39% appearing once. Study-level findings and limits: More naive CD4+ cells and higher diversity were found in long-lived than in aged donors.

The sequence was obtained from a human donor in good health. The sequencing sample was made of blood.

CDR3 DNA: TGTGCCAGCAGCTGGGGGTCTAGGTCCTCTGGGGTCAACGTCCTGACTTTC. Translated: CASSWGSRSSGVNVLTF. The rearrangement links TRBV5-6 to TRBJ2-6, with D perhaps assigned TRBD1 or TRBD2 (5 bases each). CDR3 length: 17 amino acids. CDR1 SGHDT and CDR2 YYEEEE come from the germline V gene.